The rows below give T cell receptor beta chains drawn from one sample of a study of response to subunit inactivated influenza vaccine. TCRdb independently ran MiXCR on the RT-PCR reads; one entry per CDR3 protein. The sample yields hundreds of thousands of distinct CDR3 sequences, approximately 15% seen once. The sequenced sample was CD4+ T cells sorted from PBMCs, obtained less than 25 months after vaccination. These receptors were taken from a man aged 50-75 years who received an inactivated influenza vaccine. Each CDR3 is given with its conserved first and last residue. A D gene is named only where the DNA matches it firmly. The size entry is marked missing in some rows and otherwise reads once, few, many or a size class.

CDR3aa: CASSQGFTDTEAFF
CDR3nt: TGTGCCAGCTCACAGGGTTTCACCGACACTGAAGCTTTCTTT
d_gene: NA
v_gene: TRBV18
j_gene: TRBJ1-1
abundance: few

CDR3aa: CASSFLSGGSYNEQFF
CDR3nt: TGCGCCAGCAGCTTTCTTTCAGGGGGATCCTACAATGAGCAGTTCTTC
d_gene: TRBD1
v_gene: TRBV5-1
j_gene: TRBJ2-1
abundance: few

CDR3aa: CASSQDGRYPEGQFF
CDR3nt: TGCGCCAGCAGCCAAGATGGGCGCTACCCCGAGGGGCAGTTCTTC
d_gene: NA
v_gene: TRBV4-3
j_gene: TRBJ2-1
abundance: NA

CDR3aa: CASSPRTDRAGNTIYF
CDR3nt: TGTGCCAGCAGCCCCCGAACCGACAGGGCTGGAAACACCATATATTTT
d_gene: TRBD1
v_gene: TRBV7-9
j_gene: TRBJ1-3
abundance: NA

CDR3aa: CASSRSVWEQFF
CDR3nt: TGTGCCAGCAGTAGGTCTGTATGGGAGCAGTTCTTC
d_gene: NA
v_gene: TRBV6-2/TRBV6-3
j_gene: TRBJ2-1
abundance: few

CDR3aa: CASSLTRLAGGYEQYF
CDR3nt: TGTGCCAGCAGTTTAACACGACTAGCGGGAGGATACGAGCAGTACTTC
d_gene: TRBD2
v_gene: TRBV27
j_gene: TRBJ2-7
abundance: few

CDR3aa: CASSFTNGDPQYF
CDR3nt: TGTGCCAGCAGTTTCACGAACGGGGATCCCCAGTACTTC
d_gene: NA
v_gene: TRBV7-3
j_gene: TRBJ2-5
abundance: NA

CDR3aa: CASSPRQGRTGELFF
CDR3nt: TGTGCCAGCAGCCCACGACAGGGACGGACCGGGGAGCTGTTTTTT
d_gene: TRBD1
v_gene: TRBV7-2
j_gene: TRBJ2-2
abundance: many

CDR3aa: CSARDRLGRSSYNEQFF
CDR3nt: TGCAGTGCTAGAGATAGGCTAGGGCGGAGCTCCTACAATGAGCAGTTCTTC
d_gene: NA
v_gene: TRBV20-1
j_gene: TRBJ2-1
abundance: few

CDR3aa: CSAASPAADTQYF
CDR3nt: TGCAGTGCAGCAAGCCCAGCCGCAGATACGCAGTATTTT
d_gene: NA
v_gene: TRBV20-1
j_gene: TRBJ2-3
abundance: few

CDR3aa: CASSLASDGSYEQYF
CDR3nt: TGTGCCAGCAGCTTAGCTAGCGACGGATCCTACGAGCAGTACTTC
d_gene: NA
v_gene: TRBV7-6
j_gene: TRBJ2-7
abundance: NA

CDR3aa: CSAGVATNEKLFF
CDR3nt: TGCAGTGCTGGAGTGGCAACTAATGAAAAACTGTTTTTT
d_gene: NA
v_gene: TRBV20-1
j_gene: TRBJ1-4
abundance: NA

CDR3aa: CASSLVASSGGKTDTQYF
CDR3nt: TGTGCCAGCAGCTTAGTTGCTTCTAGCGGGGGGAAGACAGATACGCAGTATTTT
d_gene: TRBD2
v_gene: TRBV11-2
j_gene: TRBJ2-3
abundance: NA

CDR3aa: CASSVRLAASRHVDTQYF
CDR3nt: TGTGCCAGCAGTGTACGCCTAGCGGCCTCCCGACACGTGGATACGCAGTATTTT
d_gene: TRBD2
v_gene: TRBV6-1
j_gene: TRBJ2-3
abundance: few

CDR3aa: CASSLGGGANEQFF
CDR3nt: TGTGCCAGCAGTTTAGGCGGGGGGGCCAATGAGCAGTTCTTC
d_gene: TRBD2
v_gene: TRBV28
j_gene: TRBJ2-1
abundance: NA

CDR3aa: CASRVYEGDGYTF
CDR3nt: TGCGCCAGCAGGGTCTATGAGGGGGATGGCTACACCTTC
d_gene: NA
v_gene: TRBV5-1
j_gene: TRBJ1-2
abundance: few

CDR3aa: CASSDSEANVLTF
CDR3nt: TGCGCCAGCAGTGATTCCGAGGCCAACGTCCTGACTTTC
d_gene: NA
v_gene: TRBV10-1
j_gene: TRBJ2-6
abundance: NA

CDR3aa: CSASTASGSGYEQYF
CDR3nt: TGCAGTGCTAGTACGGCTAGCGGGAGTGGATACGAGCAGTACTTC
d_gene: TRBD2
v_gene: TRBV20-1
j_gene: TRBJ2-7
abundance: few

CDR3aa: CASSPEGGYGSSGELFF
CDR3nt: TGTGCCAGCAGTCCCGAGGGAGGATACGGAAGCTCCGGGGAGCTGTTTTTT
d_gene: NA
v_gene: TRBV6-1
j_gene: TRBJ2-2
abundance: few

CDR3aa: CASSQDVHIPSGANVLTF
CDR3nt: TGCGCCAGCAGCCAAGATGTTCACATCCCCTCTGGGGCCAACGTCCTGACTTTC
d_gene: NA
v_gene: TRBV4-3
j_gene: TRBJ2-6
abundance: NA

CDR3aa: CASSQVGEPHEQYF
CDR3nt: TGTGCCAGCAGCCAAGTTGGAGAGCCTCACGAGCAGTACTTC
d_gene: NA
v_gene: TRBV3-1
j_gene: TRBJ2-7
abundance: few

CDR3aa: CSARTPGHGPMAQFF
CDR3nt: TGCAGTGCTAGAACCCCGGGCCACGGGCCGATGGCGCAGTTCTTC
d_gene: NA
v_gene: TRBV20-1
j_gene: TRBJ2-1
abundance: NA

CDR3aa: CASSRGLAQSQGDTQYF
CDR3nt: TGTGCCAGCAGCCGGGGACTAGCGCAGAGTCAAGGAGATACGCAGTATTTT
d_gene: TRBD2
v_gene: TRBV3-1
j_gene: TRBJ2-3
abundance: once

CDR3aa: CAGRPPGQPYGYTF
CDR3nt: TGTGCCGGTAGACCTCCTGGACAGCCCTATGGCTACACCTTC
d_gene: NA
v_gene: TRBV19
j_gene: TRBJ1-2
abundance: NA

CDR3aa: CASSYVDLTDTQYF
CDR3nt: TGTGCCAGCAGTTACGTTGATTTGACAGATACGCAGTATTTT
d_gene: NA
v_gene: TRBV6-2/TRBV6-3
j_gene: TRBJ2-3
abundance: few

CDR3aa: CASSQALAGVSINTQYF
CDR3nt: TGTGCCAGCAGCCAAGCCCTAGCGGGAGTCTCTATCAATACGCAGTATTTT
d_gene: TRBD2
v_gene: TRBV3-1
j_gene: TRBJ2-3
abundance: few

CDR3aa: CAITGELFF
CDR3nt: TGTGCCATCACCGGGGAGCTGTTTTTT
d_gene: NA
v_gene: TRBV6-2/TRBV6-3
j_gene: TRBJ2-2
abundance: few

CDR3aa: CSARVRAGTILSEQYF
CDR3nt: TGCAGTGCTAGAGTGAGGGCAGGGACTATTTTAAGCGAGCAGTACTTC
d_gene: TRBD2
v_gene: TRBV20-1
j_gene: TRBJ2-7
abundance: NA

CDR3aa: CSARDYSGRAYNEQFF
CDR3nt: TGCAGTGCTAGAGATTATAGCGGGAGGGCCTACAATGAGCAGTTCTTC
d_gene: TRBD2
v_gene: TRBV20-1
j_gene: TRBJ2-1
abundance: few

CDR3aa: CASSPDRGVTEQYF
CDR3nt: TGTGCCAGCAGCCCGGACAGGGGGGTTACCGAGCAGTACTTC
d_gene: TRBD1
v_gene: TRBV11-2
j_gene: TRBJ2-7
abundance: few

CDR3aa: CASMKGLAENNEQFF
CDR3nt: TGTGCCAGCATGAAGGGACTAGCGGAAAACAATGAGCAGTTCTTC
d_gene: TRBD2
v_gene: TRBV6-2/TRBV6-3
j_gene: TRBJ2-1
abundance: many

CDR3aa: CASSRTGVSTNEKLFF
CDR3nt: TGTGCCAGCAGCAGGACAGGGGTGTCAACTAATGAAAAACTGTTTTTT
d_gene: TRBD1
v_gene: TRBV27
j_gene: TRBJ1-4
abundance: NA

CDR3aa: CSARIFGTSGTDTQYF
CDR3nt: TGCAGTGCTAGAATTTTTGGGACTAGCGGCACAGATACGCAGTATTTT
d_gene: TRBD2
v_gene: TRBV20-1
j_gene: TRBJ2-3
abundance: few

CDR3aa: CSARGMRAYGYTF
CDR3nt: TGCAGTGCCCGGGGCATGAGGGCCTATGGCTACACCTTC
d_gene: NA
v_gene: TRBV20-1
j_gene: TRBJ1-2
abundance: NA

CDR3aa: CASSYSTRAYNEQFF
CDR3nt: TGTGCCAGCAGTTACAGTACGAGGGCCTACAATGAGCAGTTCTTC
d_gene: NA
v_gene: TRBV6-5
j_gene: TRBJ2-1
abundance: NA

CDR3aa: CASSMSPSLYNEQFF
CDR3nt: TGTGCCAGTAGTATGTCGCCTAGCCTCTACAATGAGCAGTTCTTC
d_gene: NA
v_gene: TRBV19
j_gene: TRBJ2-1
abundance: NA

CDR3aa: CASSPSRQGAGETQYF
CDR3nt: TGTGCCAGCAGCCCATCACGACAGGGGGCTGGAGAGACCCAGTACTTC
d_gene: TRBD1
v_gene: TRBV28
j_gene: TRBJ2-5
abundance: few

CDR3aa: CASTITGSTYEQYF
CDR3nt: TGTGCCAGCACTATTACAGGGAGCACCTACGAGCAGTACTTC
d_gene: NA
v_gene: TRBV7-9
j_gene: TRBJ2-7
abundance: NA

CDR3aa: CASSRVGQVGSYEQYF
CDR3nt: TGTGCCAGCAGCCGAGTAGGACAGGTTGGTTCCTACGAGCAGTACTTC
d_gene: TRBD1
v_gene: TRBV27
j_gene: TRBJ2-7
abundance: NA

CDR3aa: CSASHRGRAFF
CDR3nt: TGCAGTGCTTCCCACAGGGGACGAGCTTTCTTT
d_gene: TRBD1
v_gene: TRBV20-1
j_gene: TRBJ1-1
abundance: NA

CDR3aa: CASSLGRWEQYF
CDR3nt: TGTGCCAGCAGTTTAGGGCGGTGGGAGCAGTACTTC
d_gene: NA
v_gene: TRBV12-3/TRBV12-4
j_gene: TRBJ2-7
abundance: few

CDR3aa: CAISTTGTGSRKTQHF
CDR3nt: TGTGCCATCAGTACTACGGGGACAGGGAGTCGTAAGACCCAGCATTTT
d_gene: TRBD1
v_gene: TRBV10-3
j_gene: TRBJ1-5
abundance: few

CDR3aa: CASSSGVSTTNEKLFF
CDR3nt: TGTGCCAGCAGCTCCGGGGTGTCTACAACTAATGAAAAACTGTTTTTT
d_gene: NA
v_gene: TRBV28
j_gene: TRBJ1-4
abundance: few

CDR3aa: CASIGLAGGGDTQYF
CDR3nt: TGTGCCAGCATTGGACTAGCGGGAGGAGGAGATACGCAGTATTTT
d_gene: TRBD2
v_gene: TRBV12-3/TRBV12-4
j_gene: TRBJ2-3
abundance: many

CDR3aa: CASSAVSQQYF
CDR3nt: TGCGCCAGCAGTGCGGTCAGTCAGCAGTACTTC
d_gene: NA
v_gene: TRBV10-2
j_gene: TRBJ2-7
abundance: few

CDR3aa: CASSVFSTRQGPNYGYTF
CDR3nt: TGTGCCAGCAGCGTTTTCTCTACGAGACAGGGCCCTAACTATGGCTACACCTTC
d_gene: TRBD1
v_gene: TRBV6-1
j_gene: TRBJ1-2
abundance: many

CDR3aa: CSVQTPQSSYEQYF
CDR3nt: TGCAGTGTCCAAACGCCACAGTCATCCTACGAGCAGTACTTC
d_gene: NA
v_gene: TRBV20-1
j_gene: TRBJ2-7
abundance: NA

CDR3aa: CSVEAQWSGIHEQYF
CDR3nt: TGCAGCGTTGAAGCGCAGTGGTCAGGGATCCACGAGCAGTACTTC
d_gene: NA
v_gene: TRBV29-1
j_gene: TRBJ2-7
abundance: NA

CDR3aa: CASKELAGETQYF
CDR3nt: TGTGCCAGCAAAGAACTAGCGGGTGAGACCCAGTACTTC
d_gene: TRBD2
v_gene: TRBV6-1
j_gene: TRBJ2-5
abundance: NA

CDR3aa: CASSLRLAGGPVDTQYF
CDR3nt: TGTGCCAGCAGTTTACGTCTAGCGGGAGGGCCTGTAGATACGCAGTATTTT
d_gene: TRBD2
v_gene: TRBV27
j_gene: TRBJ2-3
abundance: NA

CDR3aa: CASSYGTGGEQYF
CDR3nt: TGTGCCAGCAGTTACGGGACAGGGGGTGAGCAGTACTTC
d_gene: TRBD1
v_gene: TRBV6-6
j_gene: TRBJ2-7
abundance: few

CDR3aa: CASSLGGPDRGHRSNQPQHF
CDR3nt: TGTGCCAGCAGCTTAGGGGGCCCGGACAGGGGGCATCGGAGCAATCAGCCCCAGCATTTT
d_gene: TRBD1
v_gene: TRBV11-1
j_gene: TRBJ1-5
abundance: few

CDR3aa: CASVLTGIKYNEQFF
CDR3nt: TGTGCCAGCGTATTGACCGGGATCAAGTACAATGAGCAGTTCTTC
d_gene: NA
v_gene: TRBV6-2/TRBV6-3
j_gene: TRBJ2-1
abundance: NA

CDR3aa: CASRGRQGLVLRDTQYF
CDR3nt: TGTGCCAGCAGAGGCCGACAGGGGCTGGTCTTGAGAGATACGCAGTATTTT
d_gene: TRBD1
v_gene: TRBV28
j_gene: TRBJ2-3
abundance: few

CDR3aa: CASSLSRTVNTEAFF
CDR3nt: TGTGCCAGCAGCTTATCCCGGACAGTGAACACTGAAGCTTTCTTT
d_gene: NA
v_gene: TRBV7-8
j_gene: TRBJ1-1
abundance: few